These T cell receptor beta chains were read from a single sample in a study of post-analysis software for immune sequencing data. TCRdb reprocessed the PCR reads with MiXCR, giving one entry per CDR3 protein. The repertoire holds about 400,000 distinct CDR3 sequences, approximately 33% seen once, with roughly an eighth in the top ten. The specimen was blood. These receptors came from a girl between 5 and 17 years old with multiple sclerosis. The CDR3 runs from the conserved cysteine through the conserved F or W. Fields, in order: clone size, V gene, CDR3 protein. Clone size appears in some rows only: once, few, many, or a class for an expanded clone.

>few|TRBV10-3
CANGTGYEQYF
>NA|TRBV5-1
CASSLAVSMNTEAFF
>once|TRBV6-2/TRBV6-3
CASSYSLSGELFF
>NA|TRBV19
CASSGRDNYGYTF
>few|TRBV20-1
CSASRDRASYEQYF
>many|TRBV30
CARIAGGFNEQFF
>NA|TRBV7-9
CASSLGLAGGPRGNEQFF
>NA|TRBV3-1
CASSPRGGETQCF
>many|TRBV11-2
CASSPLTSPNTGELFF
>NA|TRBV7-2
CASNLGSSGPFAGELFF
>NA|TRBV13
CASSPDGGRNEQFF
>NA|TRBV12-5
CASGLSGPLVHEQYF
>NA|TRBV12-5
CASGSWTGMGYGYTF
>few|TRBV29-1
CSARDTRNYGYTF
>NA|TRBV7-8
CASSLWPNQPQHF
>NA|TRBV7-9
CASSPILGLAGGNTGELFF
>NA|TRBV7-8
CASSRVGGEGNEKLFF
>NA|TRBV12-3/TRBV12-4
CASRPTGGFNEQFF
>few|TRBV20-1
CSARYNRGDYEQYF
>few|TRBV13
CASTKDRAYEQYF
>NA|TRBV19
CASSILSSGELTDTQYF
>NA|TRBV7-2
CASSLAGRYASTDTQYF
>few|TRBV27
CASSLRQGAAFF
>NA|TRBV5-1
CASSLEVTTGGGELFF
>NA|TRBV25-1
CASSDLVNEQFF